Sequencing of this TCR beta chain was carried out in a study of somatic mutations in cytotoxic T cells in rheumatoid arthritis. Across the study: At nearly 100% purity, some V beta antibody-stained T-cell populations were flow-sorted, and these included V beta1+ cells that were sequenced for TCRB.

Measured with immunoSEQ multiplex PCR; TCRdb has only the in-frame clones, and not every one. This table holds 20,000 or so clones, around 84% found once. Findings of the study overall: Reported slight underrepresentation of TRBV07 in rheumatoid arthritis patients was not subjected to multiple-comparison adjustment.

The CDR3 is 15 amino acids. Trimming removed 3 bases from V and 4 bases from J; junction bases left unmatched: 3. Germline V gene lookup returns CDR1 SGHDT and CDR2 YYEEEE. With regard to this clone: Its cognate antigen is unknown.

The clonotype comes from a woman between 40 and 55 years old with rheumatoid arthritis. Sequencing was done on a sample of CD8+ T cells sorted from blood. The chain is built from TRBV5-6 and TRBJ2-2; 10 bases fit TRBD2. CDR3 DNA: TGTGCCAGCAGCTCTGGACTAGCGGCCACCGGGGAGCTGTTTTTT. Protein product: CASSSGLAATGELFF.